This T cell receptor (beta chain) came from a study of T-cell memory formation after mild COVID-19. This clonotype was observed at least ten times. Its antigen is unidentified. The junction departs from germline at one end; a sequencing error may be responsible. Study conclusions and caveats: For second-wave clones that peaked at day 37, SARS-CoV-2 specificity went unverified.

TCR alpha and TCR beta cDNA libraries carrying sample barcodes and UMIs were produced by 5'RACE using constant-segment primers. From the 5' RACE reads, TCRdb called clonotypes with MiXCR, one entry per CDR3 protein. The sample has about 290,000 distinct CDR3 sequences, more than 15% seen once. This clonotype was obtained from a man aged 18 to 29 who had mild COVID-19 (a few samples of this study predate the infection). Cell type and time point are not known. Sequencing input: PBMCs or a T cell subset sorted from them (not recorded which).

CDR3 nucleotide sequence: TGCGCCAGCAGCCGTCAGGGTTCTGGGGCCAACGTCCTGACTTTC. Translated: CASSRQGSGANVLTF. The gene calls are TRBV12-3 or TRBV12-4 and TRBJ2-6, with D perhaps matching TRBD1 (5 bases). The length of the CDR3 is 15 residues.